This is a list of T cell receptor beta chains from one sample in a study of cytotoxic CD8 clonotypes in ibrutinib-treated CLL. Assay used: immunoSEQ multiplex PCR; TCRdb lists only in-frame clones, some missing. Among 80,000 to 95,000 clones listed, about four fifths were seen once. The source material was PBMCs, sampled after 12 months of ibrutinib treatment. These receptors came from a human donor with chronic lymphocytic leukemia. Both conserved end residues are part of each CDR3. A D gene is named only where the DNA matches it firmly. Some rows have no size entry. The others give once, few or many, or a class for an expanded clone.

d_call,j_call,v_call,clone_size,cdr3_aa,cdr3_nt
.,TRBJ2-6,TRBV9,.,CASSPQAGANVLTF,TGTGCCAGCAGCCCCCAGGCTGGGGCCAACGTCCTGACTTTC
TRBD1,TRBJ1-4,TRBV5-1,.,CASSRGQGNEKLFF,TGCGCCAGCAGCCGCGGACAGGGAAATGAAAAACTGTTTTTT
.,TRBJ1-1,TRBV7-8,.,CASSLRLVNQAFF,TGTGCCAGCAGCTTAAGATTAGTCAACCAAGCTTTCTTT
.,TRBJ2-3,TRBV4-2,.,CASSQDGWEESSTDTQYF,TGTGCCAGCAGCCAAGATGGGTGGGAGGAGAGCAGCACAGATACGCAGTATTTT
TRBD1,TRBJ1-2,TRBV6-6,.,CASSYGTGRYGYTF,TGTGCCAGCAGTTACGGGACAGGGAGGTATGGCTACACCTTC
TRBD2,TRBJ2-7,TRBV6-5,few,CASSYSRLAGSYEQYF,TGTGCCAGCAGTTACTCCCGGCTAGCGGGCTCCTACGAGCAGTACTTC
.,TRBJ2-3,TRBV6-1,few,CASSEGSGPQYF,TGTGCCAGCAGTGAAGGAAGCGGGCCGCAGTATTTT
TRBD1,TRBJ1-6,TRBV10-1,.,CASSSGTGDSPLHF,TGCGCCAGCAGCAGCGGGACAGGGGATTCACCCCTCCACTTT
.,TRBJ2-2,TRBV28,.,CASTPGDWGNTGELFF,TGTGCCAGCACCCCAGGGGATTGGGGGAACACCGGGGAGCTGTTTTTT
TRBD1,TRBJ1-1,TRBV28,.,CASLKDRENTEAFF,TGTGCCAGCCTCAAGGACAGGGAGAACACTGAAGCTTTCTTT
.,TRBJ1-5,TRBV5-6,.,CASSLGGRARNQPQHF,TGTGCCAGCAGCTTGGGGGGCAGGGCGCGCAATCAGCCCCAGCATTTT
.,TRBJ1-3,TRBV7-3,.,CASSRSSGNTIYF,TGTGCCAGCAGCCGTAGCTCTGGAAACACCATATATTTT
TRBD1,TRBJ1-2,TRBV5-1,.,CASRGGQNYGYTF,TGCGCCAGCAGGGGGGGACAGAACTATGGCTACACCTTC
.,TRBJ2-7,TRBV6-6,.,CASSYGGLQSPYF,TGTGCCAGCAGTTACGGCGGGCTCCAGTCCCCGTACTTC
TRBD2,TRBJ2-1,TRBV9,.,CASSWGLAGEYNEQFF,TGTGCCAGCAGCTGGGGACTAGCGGGGGAGTACAATGAGCAGTTCTTC
.,TRBJ1-2,TRBV7-8,many,CASSPGGGEFGYTF,TGTGCCAGCAGCCCCGGGGGGGGCGAATTTGGCTACACCTTC
TRBD1,TRBJ2-2,TRBV7-9,.,CASSPDRVPGELFF,TGTGCCAGCAGCCCAGACAGGGTTCCCGGGGAGCTGTTTTTT
.,TRBJ2-3,TRBV28,.,CASSTWVTGQGRGTDTQYF,TGTGCCAGCAGCACCTGGGTCACGGGCCAAGGTAGGGGCACAGATACGCAGTATTTT
.,TRBJ2-2,TRBV7-2,.,CASSLVADTGELFF,TGTGCCAGCAGCTTAGTGGCCGACACCGGGGAGCTGTTTTTT
.,TRBJ1-3,TRBV14,.,CASSQGAPGWNTIYF,TGTGCCAGCAGCCAAGGGGCCCCAGGGTGGAACACCATATATTTT
TRBD1,TRBJ2-7,TRBV5-1,.,CASSTYRGYEQYF,TGCGCCAGCAGCACGTACAGGGGCTACGAGCAGTACTTC
.,TRBJ1-2,TRBV7-3,.,CASSPLGGGGYTF,TGTGCCAGCAGCCCCCTTGGGGGGGGTGGCTACACCTTC
.,TRBJ2-7,TRBV18,.,CASSPGSSGNEQYF,TGTGCCAGCTCACCCGGAAGCTCGGGAAACGAGCAGTACTTC
TRBD2,TRBJ2-1,TRBV5-6,once,CASSPLAGAGHNEQFF,TGTGCCAGCAGCCCTTTAGCGGGAGCCGGTCACAATGAGCAGTTCTTC
.,TRBJ2-1,TRBV27,.,CASSRRDHTYNEQFF,TGTGCCAGCAGCCGCCGGGACCACACCTACAATGAGCAGTTCTTC
.,TRBJ1-1,TRBV11-2,few,CASSPTTNTEAFF,TGTGCCAGCAGCCCAACAACGAACACTGAAGCTTTCTTT
.,TRBJ1-5,TRBV28,.,CASSPWGPQHF,TGTGCCAGCTCCCCGTGGGGGCCCCAGCATTTT
.,TRBJ2-7,TRBV27,few,CASSPPGPQNEQYF,TGTGCCAGCAGCCCCCCGGGCCCGCAAAACGAGCAGTACTTC
.,TRBJ2-7,TRBV28,.,CASSLSSDGREQYF,TGTGCCAGCAGTTTGAGCAGCGATGGACGTGAGCAGTACTTC
TRBD1,TRBJ2-1,TRBV9,.,CASSPLTGDDEQFF,TGTGCCAGCAGCCCCCTGACAGGGGACGATGAGCAGTTCTTC
TRBD2,TRBJ2-7,TRBV10-2,.,CASTPSGGGHEQYF,TGCGCCAGCACCCCTAGCGGGGGGGGTCACGAGCAGTACTTC
.,TRBJ2-3,TRBV5-8,.,CASSPPRGWPTDTQYF,TGTGCCAGCAGCCCCCCCAGGGGTTGGCCCACAGATACGCAGTATTTT
.,TRBJ2-1,TRBV9,few,CASSAPLAPYNEQFF,TGTGCCAGCAGCGCGCCCCTAGCGCCCTACAATGAGCAGTTCTTC
.,TRBJ1-4,TRBV6-6,.,CASSYPDGKLFF,TGTGCCAGCAGTTACCCGGACGGAAAACTGTTTTTT
.,TRBJ1-1,TRBV6-5,many,CASSYSRQSEAFF,TGTGCCAGCAGTTACTCGAGGCAGTCTGAAGCTTTCTTT
.,TRBJ1-2,TRBV4-3,.,CASSHAGQQGNYYGYTF,TGCGCCAGCAGCCACGCAGGGCAACAGGGCAACTACTATGGCTACACCTTC
.,TRBJ2-7,TRBV28,.,CASSLGGTSYEQYF,TGTGCCAGCAGTTTAGGGGGGACCTCCTACGAGCAGTACTTC
TRBD1,TRBJ2-7,TRBV5-1,.,CASNPGQGWDEQYF,TGCGCCAGCAATCCGGGACAGGGCTGGGACGAGCAGTACTTC
TRBD2,TRBJ2-3,TRBV10-3,.,CAISVSGGRDTQYF,TGTGCCATCAGTGTTAGCGGGGGTCGGGATACGCAGTATTTT